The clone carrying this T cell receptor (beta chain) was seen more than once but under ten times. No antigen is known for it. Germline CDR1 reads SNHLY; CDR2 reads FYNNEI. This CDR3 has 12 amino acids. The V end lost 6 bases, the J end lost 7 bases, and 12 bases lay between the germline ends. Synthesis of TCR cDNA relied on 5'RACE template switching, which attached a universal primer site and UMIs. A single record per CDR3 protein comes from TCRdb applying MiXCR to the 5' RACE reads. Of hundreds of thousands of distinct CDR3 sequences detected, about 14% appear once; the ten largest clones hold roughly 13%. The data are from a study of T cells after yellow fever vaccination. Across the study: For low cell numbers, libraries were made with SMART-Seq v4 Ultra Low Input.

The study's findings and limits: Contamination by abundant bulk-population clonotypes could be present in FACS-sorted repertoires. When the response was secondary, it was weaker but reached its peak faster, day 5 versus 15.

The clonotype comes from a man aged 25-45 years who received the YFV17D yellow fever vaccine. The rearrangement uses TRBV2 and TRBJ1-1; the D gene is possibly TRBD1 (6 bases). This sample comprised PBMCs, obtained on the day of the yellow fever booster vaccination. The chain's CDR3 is CASRGQSVEAFF. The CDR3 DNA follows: TGTGCCAGCAGAGGACAGTCGGTTGAAGCTTTCTTT.